The source of this TCR beta chain is a study of cytomegalovirus exposure and HLA in healthy donors. V lost 5 bases to trimming and J lost 3 bases; unmatched junction nucleotides: 15. CDR3 length equals 17 residues. The germline CDR1 and CDR2 sequences are MNHEY and SMNVEV (reference sequence). With respect to this clone: Its specificity is not known.

The study ran its PCR with 60 Vbeta and 13 Jbeta primers. TCRdb keeps only in-frame clones here, not all; method: immunoSEQ multiplex PCR. The sample lists about 93,000 clones; nearly 80% were seen once. Points from the study as a whole: Accurate HLA-A and HLA-B prediction from TCR beta sequences was reported for most subjects. What a later analysis reportedly showed was that an Asian-associated ancestry cluster had fewer N-insertions than the roughly 700-donor mean.

The specimen sequenced was PBMCs. The clonotype originates from a woman aged 40 to 50 in good health and CMV-seronegative. The J gene is TRBJ2-7, the V gene TRBV27; 8 bases match TRBD2. The CDR3 nucleotides read TGTGCCAGCAGTCTGGCGATTAGCGGGGAAAGGAGCTACGAGCAGTACTTC. It yields the protein CASSLAISGERSYEQYF.